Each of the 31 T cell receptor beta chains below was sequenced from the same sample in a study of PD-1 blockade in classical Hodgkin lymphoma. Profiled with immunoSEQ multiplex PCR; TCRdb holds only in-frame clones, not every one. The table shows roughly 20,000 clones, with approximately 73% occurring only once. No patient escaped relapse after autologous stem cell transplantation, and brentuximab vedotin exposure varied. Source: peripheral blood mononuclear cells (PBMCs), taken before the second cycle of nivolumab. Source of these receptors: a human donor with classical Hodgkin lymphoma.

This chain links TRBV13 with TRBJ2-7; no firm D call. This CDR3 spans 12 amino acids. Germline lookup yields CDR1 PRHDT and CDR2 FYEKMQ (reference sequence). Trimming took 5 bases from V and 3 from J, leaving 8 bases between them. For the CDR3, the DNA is TGTGCCAGCAGCCGACGGAGCTACGAGCAGTACTTC. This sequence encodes CASSRRSYEQYF.

CDR3 coding DNA: TGTGCCAGCAGCGTACCGGGACAGGGGGCTGTGGACACTGAAGCTTTCTTT. As protein: CASSVPGQGAVDTEAFF. This sequence joins TRBV7-9 and TRBJ1-1; 12 bases fit TRBD1. The CDR3 contains 17 residues. With V trimmed by 5 bases and J by 3 bases, 10 bases remained unmatched. The germline V gene encodes CDR1 SEHNR and CDR2 FQNEAQ (reference sequence).

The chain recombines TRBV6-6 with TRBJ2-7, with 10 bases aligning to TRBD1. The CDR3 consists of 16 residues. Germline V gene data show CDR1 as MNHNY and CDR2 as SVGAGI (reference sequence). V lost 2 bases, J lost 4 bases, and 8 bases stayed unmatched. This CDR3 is CASSYQVGTGAYEQYF. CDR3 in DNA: TGTGCCAGCAGTTACCAGGTTGGGACAGGGGCATACGAGCAGTACTTC.

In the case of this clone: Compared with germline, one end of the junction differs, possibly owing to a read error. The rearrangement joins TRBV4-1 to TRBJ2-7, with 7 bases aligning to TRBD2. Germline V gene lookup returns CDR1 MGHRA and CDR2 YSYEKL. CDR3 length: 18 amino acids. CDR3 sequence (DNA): TGCGCCAGCAGCCAAGGTAGTCAGGGCGGGACTATTTCCTTCGAGCAGTACTTC. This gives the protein CASSQGSQGGTISFEQYF.

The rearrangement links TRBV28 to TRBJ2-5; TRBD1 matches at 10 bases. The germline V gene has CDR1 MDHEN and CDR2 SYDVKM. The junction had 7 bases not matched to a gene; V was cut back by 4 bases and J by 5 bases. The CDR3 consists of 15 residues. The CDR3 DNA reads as TGTGCCAGCAGTTCACCGGGACAGGGGTTGGAGACCCAGTACTTC. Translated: CASSSPGQGLETQYF.

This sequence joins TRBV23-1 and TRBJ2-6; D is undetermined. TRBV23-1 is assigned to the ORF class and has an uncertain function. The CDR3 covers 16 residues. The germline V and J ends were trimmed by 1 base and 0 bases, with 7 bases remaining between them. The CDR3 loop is CASSQLSSSGANVLTF. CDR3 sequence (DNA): TGCGCCAGCAGTCAATTATCGAGCTCTGGGGCCAACGTCCTGACTTTC.

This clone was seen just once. For the CDR3, the DNA is TGTGCCAGCAGTTTCCTTGGACAGGGGCGGAATGAGCAGTTCTTC. Amino acids: CASSFLGQGRNEQFF. The V and J genes are TRBV27 and TRBJ2-1, with 9 bases matching TRBD1. This CDR3 is built from 15 residues. In germline, CDR1 is MNHEY, CDR2 SMNVEV (reference sequence). V lost 3 bases, J lost 7 bases, and 7 bases stayed unmatched.

The CDR3 loop reads CASSMPGLAEETQYF. The CDR3 bases are TGTGCCAGCAGTATGCCGGGACTAGCGGAAGAGACCCAGTACTTC. The rearrangement links TRBV28 to TRBJ2-5, with 11 bases that match TRBD2. Germline CDR1 reads MDHEN; CDR2 reads SYDVKM. J lost 3 bases, V lost 5 bases, and 5 bases had no gene match. The CDR3 sequence is 15 residues long.

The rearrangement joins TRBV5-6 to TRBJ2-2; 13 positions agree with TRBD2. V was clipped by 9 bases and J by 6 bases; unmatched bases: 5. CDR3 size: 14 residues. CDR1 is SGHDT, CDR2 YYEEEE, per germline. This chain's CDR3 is CATRTSGSAGELFF. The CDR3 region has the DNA TGTGCCACCCGGACTAGCGGGAGTGCCGGGGAGCTGTTTTTT.

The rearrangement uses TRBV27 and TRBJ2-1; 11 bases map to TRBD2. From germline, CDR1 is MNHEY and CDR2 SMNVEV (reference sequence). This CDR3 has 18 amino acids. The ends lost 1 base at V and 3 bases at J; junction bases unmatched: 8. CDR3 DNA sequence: TGTGCCAGCAGTTTATTTTCCAGGACTAGCGGGCGCTACAATGAGCAGTTCTTC. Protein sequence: CASSLFSRTSGRYNEQFF.

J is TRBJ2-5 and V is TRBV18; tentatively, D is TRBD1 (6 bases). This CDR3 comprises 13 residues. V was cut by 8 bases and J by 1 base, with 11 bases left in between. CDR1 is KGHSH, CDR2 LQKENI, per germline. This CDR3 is CASARGFQETQYF. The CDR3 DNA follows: TGTGCCAGCGCCAGGGGATTCCAAGAGACCCAGTACTTC.

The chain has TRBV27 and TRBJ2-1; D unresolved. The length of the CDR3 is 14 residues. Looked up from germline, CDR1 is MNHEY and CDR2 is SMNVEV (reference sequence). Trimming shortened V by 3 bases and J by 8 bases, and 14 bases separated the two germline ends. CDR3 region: CASSFGPAAHEQFF. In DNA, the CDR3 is TGTGCCAGCAGTTTTGGCCCCGCTGCCCATGAGCAGTTCTTC.

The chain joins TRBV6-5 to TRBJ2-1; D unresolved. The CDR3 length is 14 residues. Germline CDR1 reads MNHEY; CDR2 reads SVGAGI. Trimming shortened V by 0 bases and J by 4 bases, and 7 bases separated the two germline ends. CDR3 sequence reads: CASSYSRGYNEQFF. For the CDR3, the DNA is TGTGCCAGCAGTTACTCGAGAGGATACAATGAGCAGTTCTTC.

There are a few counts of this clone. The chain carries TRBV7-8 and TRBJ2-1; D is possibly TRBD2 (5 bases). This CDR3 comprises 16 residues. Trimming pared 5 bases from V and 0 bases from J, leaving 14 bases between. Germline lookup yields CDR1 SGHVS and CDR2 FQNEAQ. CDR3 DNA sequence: TGTGCCAGCAGCCTAAGGAGCGGACTCTCCTACAATGAGCAGTTCTTC. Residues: CASSLRSGLSYNEQFF. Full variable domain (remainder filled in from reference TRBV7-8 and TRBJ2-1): GAGVSQSPRYKVAKRGQDVALRCDPISGHVSLFWYQQALGQGPEFLTYFQNEAQLDKSGLPSDRFFAERPEGSVSTLKIQRTQQEDSAVYLCASSLRSGLSYNEQFFGPGTRLTVL.

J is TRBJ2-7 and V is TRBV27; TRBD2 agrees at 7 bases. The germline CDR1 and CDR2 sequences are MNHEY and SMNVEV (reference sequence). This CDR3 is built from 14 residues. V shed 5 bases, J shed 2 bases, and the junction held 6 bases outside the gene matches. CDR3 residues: CASSGEGITYEQYF. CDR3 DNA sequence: TGTGCCAGCAGTGGGGAGGGTATCACCTACGAGCAGTACTTC.

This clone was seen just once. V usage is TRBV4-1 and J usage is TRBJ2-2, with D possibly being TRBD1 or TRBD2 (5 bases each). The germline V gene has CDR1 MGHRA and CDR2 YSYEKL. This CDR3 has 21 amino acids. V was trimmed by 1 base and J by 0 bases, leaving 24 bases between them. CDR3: CASSQVRIGDSPGPNTGELFF. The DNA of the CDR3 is TGCGCCAGCAGCCAAGTTCGAATCGGCGACAGCCCGGGGCCGAACACCGGGGAGCTGTTTTTT.

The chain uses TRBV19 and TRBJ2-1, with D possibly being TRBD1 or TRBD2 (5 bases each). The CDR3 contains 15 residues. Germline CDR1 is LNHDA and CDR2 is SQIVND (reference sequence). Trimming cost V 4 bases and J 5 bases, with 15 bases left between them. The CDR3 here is CASSTSGTVNNEQFF. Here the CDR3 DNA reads TGTGCCAGTAGTACATCCGGGACGGTAAACAATGAGCAGTTCTTC.

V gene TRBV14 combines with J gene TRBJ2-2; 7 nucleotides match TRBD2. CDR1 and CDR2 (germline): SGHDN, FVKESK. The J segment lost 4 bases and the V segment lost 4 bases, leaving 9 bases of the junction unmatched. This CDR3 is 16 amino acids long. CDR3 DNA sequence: TGTGCCAGCAGCCCCGCCGGGACTACTTTCACCGGGGAGCTGTTTTTT. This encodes CASSPAGTTFTGELFF.

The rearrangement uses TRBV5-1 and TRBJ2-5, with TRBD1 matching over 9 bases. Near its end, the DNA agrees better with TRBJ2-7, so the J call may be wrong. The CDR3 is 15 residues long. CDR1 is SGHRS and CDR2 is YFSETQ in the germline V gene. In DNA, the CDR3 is TGCGCCAGCAGCCTATCGGGGGGACAGGGTTACGAGCAGTACTTC. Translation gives CASSLSGGQGYEQYF.

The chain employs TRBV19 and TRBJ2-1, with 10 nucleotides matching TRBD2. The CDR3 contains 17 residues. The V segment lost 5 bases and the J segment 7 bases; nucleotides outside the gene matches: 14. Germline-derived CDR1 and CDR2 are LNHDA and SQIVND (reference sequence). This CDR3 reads CASSPSGVAGGENEQFF. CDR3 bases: TGTGCCAGTAGTCCCAGCGGGGTAGCGGGAGGTGAGAATGAGCAGTTCTTC.

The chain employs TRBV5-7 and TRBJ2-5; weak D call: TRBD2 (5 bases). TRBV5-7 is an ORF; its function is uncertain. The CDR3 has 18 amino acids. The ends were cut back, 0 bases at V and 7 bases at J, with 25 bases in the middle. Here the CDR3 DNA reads TGTGCCAGCAGCTTGGCTTTTCAGGAGGACTCGCACCGATCGACCCAGTACTTC. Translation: CASSLAFQEDSHRSTQYF.

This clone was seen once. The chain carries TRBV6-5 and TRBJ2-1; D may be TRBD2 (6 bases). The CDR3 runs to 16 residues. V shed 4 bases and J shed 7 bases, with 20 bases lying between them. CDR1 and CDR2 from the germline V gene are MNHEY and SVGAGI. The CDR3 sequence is CASSSRDFPSWNEQFF. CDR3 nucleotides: TGTGCCAGCAGTTCCCGGGACTTCCCCAGTTGGAATGAGCAGTTCTTC.

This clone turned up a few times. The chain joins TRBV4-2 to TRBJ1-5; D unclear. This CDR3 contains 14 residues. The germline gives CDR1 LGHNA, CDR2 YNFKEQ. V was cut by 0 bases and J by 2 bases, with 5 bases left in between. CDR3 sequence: CASSQDQGNQPQHF. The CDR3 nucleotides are TGTGCCAGCAGCCAAGACCAGGGCAATCAGCCCCAGCATTTT.

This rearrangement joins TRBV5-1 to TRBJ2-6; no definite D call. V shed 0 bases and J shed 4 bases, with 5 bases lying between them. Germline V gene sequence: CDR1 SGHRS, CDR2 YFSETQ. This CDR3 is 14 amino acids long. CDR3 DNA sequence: TGCGCCAGCAGCTTGGGCGAAGGGGCCAACGTCCTGACTTTC. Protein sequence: CASSLGEGANVLTF.

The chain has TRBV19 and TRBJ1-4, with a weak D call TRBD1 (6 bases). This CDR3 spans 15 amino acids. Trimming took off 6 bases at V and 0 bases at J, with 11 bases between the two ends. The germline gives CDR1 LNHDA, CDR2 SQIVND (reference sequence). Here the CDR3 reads CASRRTAATNEKLFF. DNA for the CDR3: TGTGCCAGTAGGAGGACAGCTGCAACTAATGAAAAACTGTTTTTT. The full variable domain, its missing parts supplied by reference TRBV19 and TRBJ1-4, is DGGITQSPKYLFRKEGQNVTLSCEQNLNHDAMYWYRQDPGQGLRLIYYSQIVNDFQKGDIAEGYSVSREKKESFPLTVTSAQKNPTAFYLCASRRTAATNEKLFFGSGTQLSVL.

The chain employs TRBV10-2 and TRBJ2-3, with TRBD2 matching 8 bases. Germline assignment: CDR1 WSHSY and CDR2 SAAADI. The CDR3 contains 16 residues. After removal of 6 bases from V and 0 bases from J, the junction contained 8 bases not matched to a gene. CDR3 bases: TGCGCCAGCAGGACGGGGGGGAGCGGGAGCACAGATACGCAGTATTTT. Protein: CASRTGGSGSTDTQYF.

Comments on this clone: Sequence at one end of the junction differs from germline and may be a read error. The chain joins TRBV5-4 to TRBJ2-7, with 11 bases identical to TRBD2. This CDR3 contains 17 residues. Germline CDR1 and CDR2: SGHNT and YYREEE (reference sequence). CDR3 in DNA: TGCGCCAGCAGCCAAGATACCCCCACTAGCGGGAGCGGCGAGCAGTACTTC. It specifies CASSQDTPTSGSGEQYF.

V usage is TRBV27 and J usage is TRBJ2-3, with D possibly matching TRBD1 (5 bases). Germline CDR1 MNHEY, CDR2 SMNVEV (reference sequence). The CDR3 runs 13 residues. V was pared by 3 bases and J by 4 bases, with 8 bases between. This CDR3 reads CASSFQGPDTQYF. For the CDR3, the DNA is TGTGCCAGCAGTTTCCAGGGTCCAGATACGCAGTATTTT.

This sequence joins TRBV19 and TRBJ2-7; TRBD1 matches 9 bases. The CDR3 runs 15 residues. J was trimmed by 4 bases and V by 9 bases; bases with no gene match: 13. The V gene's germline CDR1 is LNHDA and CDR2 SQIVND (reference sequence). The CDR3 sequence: CASTPRTGEIYEQYF. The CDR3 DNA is TGTGCCAGCACCCCCCGGACAGGGGAAATTTACGAGCAGTACTTC.

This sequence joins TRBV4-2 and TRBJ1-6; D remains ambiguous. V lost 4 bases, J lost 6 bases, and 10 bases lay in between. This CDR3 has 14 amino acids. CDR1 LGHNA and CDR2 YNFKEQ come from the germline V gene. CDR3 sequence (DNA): TGTGCCAGCAGCCCACGGATGGCTAATTCACCCCTCCACTTT. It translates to CASSPRMANSPLHF.

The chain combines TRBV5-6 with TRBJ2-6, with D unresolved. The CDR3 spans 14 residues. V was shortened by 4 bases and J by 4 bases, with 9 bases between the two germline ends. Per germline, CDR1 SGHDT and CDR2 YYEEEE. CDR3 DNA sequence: TGTGCCAGCAGCCCCCGAACCGGGGCCAACGTCCTGACTTTC. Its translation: CASSPRTGANVLTF.